One sample yielded the 23 T cell receptor beta chains listed below, sequenced in a study of T cells in Graves' hyperthyroidism and ophthalmopathy. RNA transcripts were the template for amplifying TCR beta CDR3 regions. TCR CDR3 underwent first-round RT-PCR with the HTBI primer set. MiXCR, run by TCRdb on the multiplex PCR reads, gives a single entry per CDR3 protein. The repertoire holds 210,000 or so distinct CDR3 sequences, with roughly a sixth as singletons. The sample taken for sequencing was blood. Receptor source: a middle-aged man with Graves' hyperthyroidism.

The chain carries TRBV20-1 and TRBJ1-1; a weak D match, TRBD1 (5 bases). V dropped 0 bases and J dropped 1 base, with 12 bases sitting between them. Germline CDR1 is DFQATT and CDR2 is SNEGSKA (reference sequence). This CDR3 has 15 residues. The CDR3 protein is CSARDGSGRNTEAFF. For the CDR3, the DNA is TGCAGTGCTAGAGACGGGTCAGGGAGGAACACTGAAGCTTTCTTT.

Many counts were recorded for this clonotype. An end of the junction does not agree with germline; a read error may underlie this. The chain carries TRBV7-9 and TRBJ2-1; TRBD2 agrees at 8 bases. Germline lookup yields CDR1 SEHNR and CDR2 FQNEAQ (reference sequence). This CDR3 spans 14 amino acids. This chain's CDR3 is CASSLGLAGNEQFF. The CDR3 coding sequence is TGCGCCAGCAGCTTGGGCCTAGCGGGCAATGAGCAGTTCTTC.

This clonotype was detected ten times or more. J is TRBJ2-3 and V is TRBV2; D is perhaps TRBD1 or TRBD2 (5 bases each). V was clipped by 6 bases and J by 2 bases, with 12 bases between them. The CDR3 totals 14 residues. Germline CDR1 SNHLY, CDR2 FYNNEI. CDR3 sequence reads: CASSRDGYTDTQYF. CDR3 DNA: TGTGCCAGCAGCCGGGACGGTTACACAGATACGCAGTATTTT.

This clonotype was seen repeatedly, ten times or more. The chain joins TRBV2 to TRBJ2-7, with D perhaps matching TRBD2 (6 bases). The germline V gene has CDR1 SNHLY and CDR2 FYNNEI. The CDR3 is 17 residues long. V lost 3 bases and J lost 6, with 24 bases in between. The CDR3 DNA sequence: TGTGCCAGCAGTGAGGACCTCCTACCGGGAGATCTTGTCGAGCAGTACTTC. It codes for CASSEDLLPGDLVEQYF.

This clonotype was counted a few times. The chain is built from TRBV5-1 and TRBJ2-7, with 8 bases matching TRBD1. Germline trimming cut 3 bases from V and 7 bases from J; bases unmatched to any gene: 9. This CDR3 region has 14 residues. The germline V gene has CDR1 SGHRS and CDR2 YFSETQ. CDR3 protein: CASSSYGQGDEQYF. The CDR3 nucleotides read TGCGCCAGCAGCTCCTACGGACAGGGAGATGAGCAGTACTTC.

This clonotype was recorded a few times. V and J are TRBV19 and TRBJ1-5, with D perhaps TRBD1 (6 bases). Germline loops: CDR1 LNHDA, CDR2 SQIVND (reference sequence). V dropped 1 base and J dropped 4 bases, with 11 bases sitting between them. The CDR3 is 15 residues long. CDR3 sequence (DNA): TGTGCCAGTAGTATAGTCGGGGGGCAGAATCAGCCCCAGCATTTT. This sequence encodes CASSIVGGQNQPQHF.

This clonotype was detected a few times. The CDR3 DNA reads as TGTGCCAGCAGTTGGACAGGGGAACATGAGCAGTTCTTC. It yields the protein CASSWTGEHEQFF. The rearrangement joins TRBV6-1 to TRBJ2-1; 9 positions match TRBD1. CDR1 is MNHNS and CDR2 is SASEGT in the germline V gene. Trimming took 5 bases from V and 8 from J; bases not matched to a gene: 4. There are 13 residues in the CDR3.

This rearrangement joins TRBV28 to TRBJ1-2; D is uncertain. Per germline, CDR1 MDHEN and CDR2 SYDVKM. The CDR3 spans 12 residues. V lost 5 bases, J lost 6 bases, and 10 bases lay in between. In DNA, the CDR3 is TGTGCCAGCAGTACGTATCCCCATGGCTACACCTTC. Amino acid sequence: CASSTYPHGYTF.

The V call is TRBV3-1, the J call TRBJ1-3; D remains ambiguous. The ends were cut back, 2 bases at V and 0 bases at J, with 5 bases in the middle. CDR3 length equals 14 residues. Germline assignment: CDR1 LGHDT and CDR2 YNNKEL (reference sequence). The CDR3 spells CASSQSHSGNTIYF. The CDR3 DNA sequence: TGTGCCAGCAGCCAATCCCACTCTGGAAACACCATATATTTT. Together with reference TRBV3-1 and TRBJ1-3, the CDR3 gives the full variable domain: DTAVSQTPKYLVTQMGNDKSIKCEQNLGHDTMYWYKQDSKKFLKIMFSYNNKELIINETVPNRFSPKSPDKAHLNLHINSLELGDSAVYFCASSQSHSGNTIYFGEGSWLTVV.

This clonotype has only a few counts. The gene calls are TRBV2 and TRBJ2-7; 7 nucleotides align to TRBD1. Trimming removed 6 bases from V and 2 bases from J; junction bases left unmatched: 7. This CDR3 contains 14 residues. Per the germline V gene, CDR1 is SNHLY and CDR2 is FYNNEI. The CDR3: CASSRQGGPYEQYF. The CDR3 bases are TGTGCCAGCAGCCGACAGGGTGGACCCTACGAGCAGTACTTC. The entire variable domain, with the rest obtained from reference TRBV2 and TRBJ2-7, is as follows: EPEVTQTPSHQVTQMGQEVILRCVPISNHLYFYWYRQILGQKVEFLVSFYNNEISEKSEIFDDQFSVERPDGSNFTLKIRSTKLEDSAMYFCASSRQGGPYEQYFGPGTRLTVT.

At least ten counts were recorded for this clonotype. J is TRBJ2-2 and V is TRBV6-5; D is unclear. The CDR3 loop spans 14 amino acids. The V end was cut by 0 bases, the J end by 5 bases, with 7 bases between. Germline-derived CDR1 and CDR2 are MNHEY and SVGAGI. This chain's CDR3 is CASSYSDYTGELFF. CDR3 nucleotides: TGTGCCAGCAGTTACTCGGATTATACCGGGGAGCTGTTTTTT.

The sample holds a few counts of this clonotype. The rearrangement joins TRBV15 to TRBJ2-3; D may be TRBD2 (5 bases). V was clipped by 0 bases and J by 6 bases, with 19 bases between them. This CDR3 has 17 amino acids. From germline, CDR1 is LNHNV and CDR2 YYDKDF (reference sequence). CDR3 sequence reads: CATSRDLSALGVDTQYF. The CDR3 DNA reads TGTGCCACCAGCAGAGATCTTTCGGCTCTCGGGGTGGATACGCAGTATTTT.

This clonotype occurred many times. V is TRBV5-1 and J is TRBJ2-1, with D possibly being TRBD1 (5 bases). Trimming cost V 1 base and J 2 bases, with 10 bases left between them. This CDR3 region has 15 residues. The germline CDR1 and CDR2 sequences are SGHRS and YFSETQ. The CDR3 is CASSLMGPAYNEQFF. As DNA, the CDR3 is TGCGCCAGCAGCTTGATGGGGCCCGCCTACAATGAGCAGTTCTTC.

The chain couples TRBV7-2 to TRBJ2-2, with D possibly TRBD2 on 5 matching bases. V shed 4 bases and J shed 2 bases, with 8 bases lying between them. Germline V CDR1 and CDR2: SGHTA, FQGNSA. The CDR3 has 14 amino acids. CDR3 sequence (DNA): TGTGCCAGCAGCTATACTAGAAACACCGGGGAGCTGTTTTTT. Amino acid sequence: CASSYTRNTGELFF. Full variable domain (rest looked up from reference TRBV7-2 and TRBJ2-2): GAGVSQSPSNKVTEKGKDVELRCDPISGHTALYWYRQSLGQGLEFLIYFQGNSAPDKSGLPSDRFSAERTGGSVSTLTIQRTQQEDSAVYLCASSYTRNTGELFFGEGSRLTVL.

The chain recombines TRBV2 with TRBJ2-7, with D possibly called TRBD1 or TRBD2 (5 bases each). V was clipped by 8 bases and J by 7 bases, with 24 bases between them. Per the germline V gene, CDR1 is SNHLY and CDR2 is FYNNEI. The length of the CDR3 is 15 residues. CDR3 sequence: CASVASATTGGEQYF. The CDR3 DNA reads TGTGCCAGCGTGGCGTCAGCGACAACAGGCGGGGAGCAGTACTTC.

This clonotype has ten or more counts. The chain links TRBV25-1 to TRBJ1-6; 8 nucleotides agree with TRBD1. The germline gives CDR1 MGHDK, CDR2 SYGVNS. V lost 2 bases, J lost 9 bases, and 3 bases stayed unmatched. CDR3 size: 14 residues. As DNA, the CDR3 is TGTGCCAGCAGTGAAGGGACAGGACGTTCACCCCTCCACTTT. Amino acid sequence: CASSEGTGRSPLHF.

This clonotype appeared many times. The chain is built from TRBV12-3 or TRBV12-4 and TRBJ1-5, with TRBD1 identical over 7 bases. The length of the CDR3 is 15 residues. With V trimmed by 4 bases and J by 7 bases, 10 bases remained unmatched. CDR3 sequence: CASSSNQGDNQPQHF. CDR3 nucleotides: TGTGCCAGCAGTTCCAATCAGGGGGATAACCAGCCCCAGCATTTT.

This clonotype was detected many times. The chain uses TRBV20-1 and TRBJ2-1; D is perhaps TRBD2 (5 bases). This CDR3 has 13 amino acids. V gave up 0 bases and J gave up 7 bases, with 10 bases separating them. Germline V gene lookup returns CDR1 DFQATT and CDR2 SNEGSKA (reference sequence). CDR3 sequence: CSARDASKNEQFF. Written as DNA, the CDR3 is TGCAGTGCTAGAGATGCTAGCAAGAATGAGCAGTTCTTC.

This chain connects TRBV28 to TRBJ2-4, with 12 bases lining up with TRBD2. Germline values: CDR1 MDHEN, CDR2 SYDVKM. V lost 3 bases to trimming and J lost 9 bases; unmatched junction nucleotides: 6. This CDR3 is built from 15 residues. The chain's CDR3 is CASSLPRTSGTIQYF. The CDR3 nucleotides are TGTGCCAGCAGTTTGCCGAGGACTAGCGGGACCATTCAGTACTTC.

This clonotype has only a few counts. This sequence joins TRBV6-1 and TRBJ2-2, with 8 nucleotides matching TRBD1. The CDR3 totals 14 residues. V shed 6 bases and J 4 bases; nucleotides not matched to a gene: 4. Per the germline V gene, CDR1 is MNHNS and CDR2 is SASEGT. CDR3 DNA sequence: TGTGCCAGCAGAGGACAGGGTGGCACCGGGGAGCTGTTTTTT. Translation: CASRGQGGTGELFF.

There are many counts of this clonotype. The chain uses TRBV28 and TRBJ2-7; TRBD1 matches 7 bases. CDR3 length equals 13 residues. J was trimmed by 1 base and V by 8 bases; bases with no gene match: 5. Per germline, CDR1 MDHEN and CDR2 SYDVKM. This chain's CDR3 is CASFSGQSYEQYF. The DNA for the CDR3 is TGTGCCAGCTTCTCGGGACAGTCCTACGAGCAGTACTTC.

This clonotype was observed at least ten times. V is TRBV20-1 and J is TRBJ1-2, with 11 bases identical to TRBD1. After removal of 6 bases from V and 1 base from J, the junction contained 10 bases not matched to a gene. This CDR3 is 16 amino acids long. Germline values: CDR1 DFQATT, CDR2 SNEGSKA (reference sequence). In DNA, the CDR3 is TGCAGTGCCGCGAGTAGGGACAGGGGGTTTAACTATGGCTACACCTTC. The encoded protein is CSAASRDRGFNYGYTF.

Many counts were recorded for this clonotype. The chain combines TRBV19 with TRBJ2-5; no firm D call. CDR1 LNHDA and CDR2 SQIVND come from the germline V gene (reference sequence). Trimming cost V 1 base and J 5 bases, with 8 bases left between them. This CDR3 is built from 13 residues. The CDR3: CASSIVTSETQYF. In DNA, the CDR3 is TGTGCCAGTAGTATAGTGACTTCGGAGACCCAGTACTTC.